The entry that follows covers one TCR beta chain sequence. Its antigen is unknown. The data belong to a study of cytomegalovirus exposure and HLA in healthy donors. Overall study results and limits: Donor immune exposure was known only as CMV serostatus.

The PCR had 60 Vbeta and 13 Jbeta primers. Profiling relied on immunoSEQ multiplex PCR, and the TCRdb table lists in-frame clones only, not all of them. The sample records under 150,000 clones, around 78% being singletons. The germline V gene has CDR1 SGDLS and CDR2 YYNGEE. Unmatched junction bases numbered 8, after V lost 4 bases and J lost 8 bases. The CDR3 totals 14 residues. Source material: PBMCs. The chain employs TRBV9 and TRBJ1-4; TRBD1 aligns across 7 bases. This sequence was found in a male donor in good health and CMV-seronegative. The CDR3 reads CASSPDRGGEKLFF. Written as DNA, the CDR3 is TGTGCCAGCAGCCCAGACAGAGGGGGCGAAAAACTGTTTTTT.